Listed below are T cell receptor beta chains from one sample, sequenced in a study of blood T cell repertoires in COVID-19. The assay was immunoSEQ multiplex PCR, and TCRdb's table has in-frame clones only and misses some. Among more than 95,000 clones, about 88% were seen once, and the ten largest hold roughly 1.2%. Sequencing was performed on peripheral blood. The receptors come from an elderly woman with acute or convalescent COVID-19. Both conserved end residues are part of each CDR3. The order of the fields is J gene, V gene, clone size, D gene, CDR3 protein, CDR3 DNA. D genes are given only for firm matches. Rows give clone size only sometimes, using once, few, many, or a class for an expanded clone.

J: TRBJ2-2
V: TRBV12-5
size: -
D: -
CDR3: CASGRTGELFF
DNA: TGTGCTAGTGGCAGGACCGGGGAGCTGTTTTTT

J: TRBJ1-2
V: TRBV2
size: -
D: -
CDR3: CASSERRGMDGYTF
DNA: TGTGCCAGCAGTGAAAGGCGGGGCATGGATGGCTACACCTTC

J: TRBJ1-5
V: TRBV3-1/TRBV3-2
size: few
D: TRBD1
CDR3: CASSRTGAEYQPQHF
DNA: TGTGCCAGCAGCCGTACAGGGGCCGAATATCAGCCCCAGCATTTT

J: TRBJ2-6
V: TRBV6-2/TRBV6-3
size: -
D: TRBD1
CDR3: CASSRTGGAAGANVLTF
DNA: TGTGCCAGCAGCCGGACAGGGGGGGCGGCTGGGGCCAACGTCCTGACTTTC

J: TRBJ2-2
V: TRBV18
size: -
D: -
CDR3: CASSPPYLSGELFF
DNA: TGTGCCAGCTCACCACCGTATCTTTCCGGGGAGCTGTTTTTT

J: TRBJ1-1
V: TRBV19
size: -
D: -
CDR3: CASSRMDTEAFF
DNA: TGTGCCAGTTCGAGGATGGACACTGAAGCTTTCTTT

J: TRBJ2-5
V: TRBV19
size: -
D: TRBD2
CDR3: CASSQGLGGETQYF
DNA: TGTGCCAGTAGCCAGGGACTAGGGGGGGAGACCCAGTACTTC

J: TRBJ2-5
V: TRBV10-3
size: -
D: TRBD1
CDR3: CAIRNRDREETQYF
DNA: TGTGCCATTAGAAACCGGGACAGAGAAGAGACCCAGTACTTC

J: TRBJ2-7
V: TRBV6-5
size: -
D: -
CDR3: CASKLTGSYEQYF
DNA: TGTGCCAGCAAACTAACAGGGTCCTACGAGCAGTACTTC

J: TRBJ2-4
V: TRBV3-1/TRBV3-2
size: -
D: TRBD2
CDR3: CASSPSLAGGLNIQYF
DNA: TGTGCCAGCAGCCCAAGTTTAGCGGGAGGGTTAAACATTCAGTACTTC

J: TRBJ1-2
V: TRBV6-2/TRBV6-3
size: -
D: -
CDR3: CASSYDSNYGYTF
DNA: TGTGCCAGCAGTTACGACTCTAACTATGGCTACACCTTC

J: TRBJ1-5
V: TRBV5-1
size: -
D: -
CDR3: CASSRQTGNYQPQHF
DNA: TGCGCCAGCAGCCGCCAAACAGGGAACTATCAGCCCCAGCATTTT

J: TRBJ1-4
V: TRBV7-2
size: -
D: -
CDR3: CASSINGGREKLFF
DNA: TGTGCCAGCAGCATTAACGGGGGGCGTGAAAAACTGTTTTTT

J: TRBJ2-1
V: TRBV6-2/TRBV6-3
size: -
D: -
CDR3: CASSYLGHEQFF
DNA: TGTGCCAGCAGTTACCTGGGGCATGAGCAGTTCTTC

J: TRBJ2-1
V: TRBV15
size: -
D: TRBD2
CDR3: CATGLAGGDEQFF
DNA: TGTGCCACCGGGTTAGCGGGAGGAGATGAGCAGTTCTTC

J: TRBJ1-6
V: TRBV9
size: -
D: -
CDR3: CASSVTSSYNSPLHF
DNA: TGTGCCAGCAGCGTAACATCCTCCTATAATTCACCCCTCCACTTT

J: TRBJ2-1
V: TRBV6-5
size: -
D: -
CDR3: CASGLYYNEQFF
DNA: TGTGCCAGCGGGCTATACTACAATGAGCAGTTCTTC

J: TRBJ2-1
V: TRBV7-8
size: -
D: TRBD2
CDR3: CASSANLAGGPNNEQFF
DNA: TGTGCCAGCAGCGCAAATCTAGCGGGAGGGCCGAACAATGAGCAGTTCTTC

J: TRBJ1-3
V: TRBV7-9
size: -
D: -
CDR3: CASSLGQTRNTIYF
DNA: TGTGCCAGCAGCTTAGGACAGACAAGAAACACCATATATTTT

J: TRBJ2-7
V: TRBV19
size: -
D: TRBD2
CDR3: CASSPSGRVYEQYF
DNA: TGTGCCAGTAGCCCTAGCGGGAGGGTATACGAGCAGTACTTC

J: TRBJ1-1
V: TRBV10-2
size: -
D: TRBD1
CDR3: CASREPGQGRSAFF
DNA: TGCGCCAGCAGGGAACCGGGACAGGGGCGTTCAGCTTTCTTT

J: TRBJ1-2
V: TRBV19
size: -
D: -
CDR3: CASSTTGQGKSTF
DNA: TGTGCCAGTAGTACTACTGGGCAGGGGAAGTCCACCTTC

J: TRBJ2-1
V: TRBV4-1
size: -
D: TRBD2
CDR3: CASSQVIAGVSNGEQFF
DNA: TGCGCCAGCAGCCAAGTAATAGCGGGGGTGTCCAATGGTGAGCAGTTCTTC

J: TRBJ1-2
V: TRBV9
size: -
D: -
CDR3: CASSVGGGINYGYTF
DNA: TGTGCCAGCAGCGTAGGAGGCGGAATTAACTATGGCTACACCTTC

J: TRBJ1-4
V: TRBV2
size: -
D: -
CDR3: CASLATNEKLFF
DNA: TGTGCCAGCCTTGCAACTAATGAAAAACTGTTTTTT

J: TRBJ1-2
V: TRBV7-9
size: -
D: TRBD1
CDR3: CASSSSGTGNGYTF
DNA: TGTGCCAGCAGCTCCTCCGGGACAGGGAATGGCTACACCTTC

J: TRBJ1-6
V: TRBV27
size: once
D: -
CDR3: CASRVVRGLGSYNSPLHF
DNA: TGTGCCAGCAGGGTGGTTAGGGGTTTGGGTTCCTATAATTCACCCCTCCACTTT

J: TRBJ1-2
V: TRBV18
size: -
D: -
CDR3: CASSHETRDYGYTF
DNA: TGTGCCAGCTCACACGAAACACGGGACTATGGCTACACCTTC

J: TRBJ1-2
V: TRBV19
size: -
D: -
CDR3: CASSIREGRAYGYTF
DNA: TGTGCCAGTAGTATTCGAGAGGGGAGGGCCTATGGCTACACCTTC

J: TRBJ1-1
V: TRBV20-1
size: -
D: -
CDR3: CSATGNTEAFF
DNA: TGCAGTGCTACGGGGAACACTGAAGCTTTCTTT

J: TRBJ1-2
V: TRBV6-2/TRBV6-3
size: -
D: -
CDR3: CASSLQVVRTGSHGYTF
DNA: TGTGCCAGCAGTTTGCAGGTCGTTAGGACCGGGAGCCATGGCTACACCTTC

J: TRBJ1-4
V: TRBV19
size: once
D: TRBD1
CDR3: CASRRQGESEKLFF
DNA: TGTGCCAGTAGACGACAGGGGGAAAGTGAAAAACTGTTTTTT

J: TRBJ2-1
V: TRBV9
size: once
D: TRBD2
CDR3: CASSTGTTYNEQFF
DNA: TGTGCCAGCAGCACCGGGACTACCTACAATGAGCAGTTCTTC

J: TRBJ2-7
V: TRBV6-6
size: -
D: TRBD1
CDR3: CASSYSWTGGGEQYF
DNA: TGTGCCAGCAGTTACTCGTGGACAGGGGGCGGCGAGCAGTACTTC

J: TRBJ2-3
V: TRBV7-4
size: -
D: TRBD2
CDR3: CASSPETGRLAGGETDTQYF
DNA: TGTGCCAGCAGCCCCGAGACAGGGCGGCTAGCGGGGGGGGAGACAGATACGCAGTATTTT